The 14 T cell receptor beta chains presented below share a single source sample, sequenced in a study of blood T cell repertoires in COVID-19. Sequenced by immunoSEQ multiplex PCR; TCRdb stores in-frame clones only, minus some. In the table there are some 160,000 clones, approximately 80% of which are singletons. Sequencing was carried out using peripheral blood. The receptors stem from a man in his 70s who had recovered from COVID-19.

The chain joins TRBV5-1 to TRBJ2-2; 11 nucleotides align to TRBD1. Germline loops: CDR1 SGHRS, CDR2 YFSETQ. The CDR3 extends over 16 amino acids. V lost 4 bases to trimming and J lost 4 bases; unmatched junction nucleotides: 6. The CDR3 region is CASSEDRGLRTGELFF. The CDR3 coding sequence is TGCGCCAGCAGCGAGGACAGGGGGCTGCGCACCGGGGAGCTGTTTTTT.

This chain links TRBV28 with TRBJ2-7; D may be TRBD1 (6 bases). The V end lost 6 bases, the J end lost 2 bases, and 14 bases lay between the germline ends. This CDR3 region has 14 residues. Looked up from germline, CDR1 is MDHEN and CDR2 is SYDVKM. CDR3 coding DNA: TGTGCCAGCAGGATACAGGGTAGGGCCTACGAGCAGTACTTC. Amino acids: CASRIQGRAYEQYF.

This clone showed up just a few times. The rearrangement joins TRBV5-1 to TRBJ2-7; D might be TRBD2 (7 bases). The germline gives CDR1 SGHRS, CDR2 YFSETQ. Deletions cut 0 bases from V and 0 bases from J, with 13 bases between. This CDR3 spans 16 amino acids. CDR3 protein: CASSLAGAGASYEQYF. For the CDR3, the DNA is TGCGCCAGCAGCTTGGCCGGGGCGGGGGCCTCCTACGAGCAGTACTTC.

This rearrangement joins TRBV20-1 to TRBJ2-4, with D tentatively TRBD1 (5 bases). The CDR3 consists of 12 residues. Deletions cut 3 bases from V and 8 bases from J, with 11 bases between. Germline V CDR1 and CDR2: DFQATT, SNEGSKA (reference sequence). The CDR3 region is CSASSGLDIQYF. The CDR3 bases are TGCAGTGCTAGTTCAGGGTTGGACATTCAGTACTTC.

This clone occurred once. The V call is TRBV12-3 or TRBV12-4, the J call TRBJ1-4; maybe TRBD1 (6 bases). V lost 4 bases to trimming and J lost 8 bases, with 11 bases between them. The CDR3 loop spans 13 amino acids. The DNA for the CDR3 is TGTGCCAGCAGTTACAGGGAAGGCGAAAAACTGTTTTTT. It codes for CASSYREGEKLFF.

The chain couples TRBV5-1 to TRBJ2-6; tentative D call: TRBD1 (6 bases). V lost 2 bases to trimming and J lost 1 base, with 10 bases between them. Germline values: CDR1 SGHRS, CDR2 YFSETQ. This CDR3 has 16 amino acids. Written as DNA, the CDR3 is TGCGCCAGCAGCTTCGGCAGGGGTTCTGGGGCCAACGTCCTGACTTTC. Encoded protein: CASSFGRGSGANVLTF.

This clone was picked up a small number of times. Here the CDR3 DNA reads TGCAGTGCCAGGTTTAATGAAAAACTGTTTTTT. Its translation: CSARFNEKLFF. The chain links TRBV20-1 to TRBJ1-4; D remains ambiguous. Germline CDR1 is DFQATT and CDR2 is SNEGSKA (reference sequence). This CDR3 has 11 amino acids. Trimming left V 6 bases short and J 4 bases short, with 6 bases between.

The chain couples TRBV20-1 to TRBJ2-1, with D possibly TRBD2 on 5 matching bases. CDR3 length: 11 amino acids. CDR1 and CDR2 from the germline V gene are DFQATT and SNEGSKA (reference sequence). V was clipped by 0 bases and J by 9 bases, with 6 bases between them. The CDR3 nucleotides are TGCAGTGCTAGAGATCGGGGTGAGCAGTTCTTC. It codes for CSARDRGEQFF.

This chain joins TRBV9 and TRBJ1-1; D not certain. The CDR3 has 15 residues. CDR1 and CDR2 (germline): SGDLS, YYNGEE. V was pared by 6 bases and J by 1 base, with 16 bases between. Here the CDR3 reads CASTRRGNANTEAFF. In DNA form, the CDR3 reads TGTGCCAGCACCCGGCGGGGTAACGCGAACACTGAAGCTTTCTTT.

This chain connects TRBV24-1 to TRBJ2-5; possible D gene TRBD1, 7 bases. The CDR3 is 13 residues long. Germline V gives CDR1 KGHDR, CDR2 SFDVKD. Trimming stripped 5 bases from V and 5 bases from J, with 11 bases between. This CDR3 is CATSGGGGETQYF. CDR3 sequence (DNA): TGTGCCACCAGTGGAGGAGGGGGCGAGACCCAGTACTTC.

The rearrangement links TRBV3-1 (or the pseudogene TRBV3-2) to TRBJ1-2, with 8 nucleotides matching TRBD1. This CDR3 is 13 amino acids long. From germline, CDR1 is LGHDT and CDR2 YNNKEL (reference sequence). V shed 3 bases, J shed 6 bases, and the junction held 3 bases outside the gene matches. As DNA, the CDR3 is TGTGCCAGCAGCCACTCGGGACAGGATGGCTACACCTTC. Translating gives CASSHSGQDGYTF.

The chain combines TRBV6-5 with TRBJ2-5; D call uncertain. CDR3 length equals 14 residues. V gave up 7 bases and J gave up 5 bases, with 17 bases separating them. Germline V gene lookup returns CDR1 MNHEY and CDR2 SVGAGI. CDR3 in DNA: TGTGCCAGCATCACCCGAGGCCGTGGTGAGACCCAGTACTTC. Residues: CASITRGRGETQYF.

The chain combines TRBV6-6 with TRBJ1-5, with TRBD1 matching 8 bases. Germline CDR1 MNHNY, CDR2 SVGAGI (reference sequence). V shed 8 bases and J 2 bases; nucleotides not matched to a gene: 5. The CDR3 covers 14 residues. CDR3 coding DNA: TGTGCCAGCGACAGGGGCCAGGGCAATCAGCCCCAGCATTTT. Its translation: CASDRGQGNQPQHF.

The CDR3 DNA is TGTGCCAGTAGTGCGACTCTAGCGGCGAGCTCCTACAATGAGCAGTTCTTC. Protein product: CASSATLAASSYNEQFF. This chain links TRBV19 with TRBJ2-1; 7 bases map to TRBD2. The CDR3 extends over 17 amino acids. Germline CDR1 is LNHDA and CDR2 is SQIVND (reference sequence). The trim removed 5 bases at V and 0 bases at J, leaving 10 bases unmatched.